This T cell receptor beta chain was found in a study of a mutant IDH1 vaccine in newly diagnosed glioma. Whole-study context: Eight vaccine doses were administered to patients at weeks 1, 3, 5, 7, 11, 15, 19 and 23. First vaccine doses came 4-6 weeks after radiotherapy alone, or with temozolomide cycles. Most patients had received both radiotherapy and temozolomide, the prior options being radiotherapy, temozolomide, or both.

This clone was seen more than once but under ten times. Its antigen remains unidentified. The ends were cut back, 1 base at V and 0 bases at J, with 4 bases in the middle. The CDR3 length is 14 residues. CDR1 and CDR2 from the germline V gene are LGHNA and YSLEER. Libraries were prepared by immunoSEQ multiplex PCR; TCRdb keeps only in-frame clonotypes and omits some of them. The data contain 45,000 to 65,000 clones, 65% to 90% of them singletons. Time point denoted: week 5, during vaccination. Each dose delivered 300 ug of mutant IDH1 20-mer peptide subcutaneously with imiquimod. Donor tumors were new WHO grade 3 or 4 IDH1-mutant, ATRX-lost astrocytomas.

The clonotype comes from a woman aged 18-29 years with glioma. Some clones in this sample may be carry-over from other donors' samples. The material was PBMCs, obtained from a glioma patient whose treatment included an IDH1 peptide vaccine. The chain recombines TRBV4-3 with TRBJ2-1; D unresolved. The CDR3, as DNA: TGCGCCAGCAGCCAAGGCGGCTCCTACAATGAGCAGTTCTTC. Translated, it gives CASSQGGSYNEQFF.